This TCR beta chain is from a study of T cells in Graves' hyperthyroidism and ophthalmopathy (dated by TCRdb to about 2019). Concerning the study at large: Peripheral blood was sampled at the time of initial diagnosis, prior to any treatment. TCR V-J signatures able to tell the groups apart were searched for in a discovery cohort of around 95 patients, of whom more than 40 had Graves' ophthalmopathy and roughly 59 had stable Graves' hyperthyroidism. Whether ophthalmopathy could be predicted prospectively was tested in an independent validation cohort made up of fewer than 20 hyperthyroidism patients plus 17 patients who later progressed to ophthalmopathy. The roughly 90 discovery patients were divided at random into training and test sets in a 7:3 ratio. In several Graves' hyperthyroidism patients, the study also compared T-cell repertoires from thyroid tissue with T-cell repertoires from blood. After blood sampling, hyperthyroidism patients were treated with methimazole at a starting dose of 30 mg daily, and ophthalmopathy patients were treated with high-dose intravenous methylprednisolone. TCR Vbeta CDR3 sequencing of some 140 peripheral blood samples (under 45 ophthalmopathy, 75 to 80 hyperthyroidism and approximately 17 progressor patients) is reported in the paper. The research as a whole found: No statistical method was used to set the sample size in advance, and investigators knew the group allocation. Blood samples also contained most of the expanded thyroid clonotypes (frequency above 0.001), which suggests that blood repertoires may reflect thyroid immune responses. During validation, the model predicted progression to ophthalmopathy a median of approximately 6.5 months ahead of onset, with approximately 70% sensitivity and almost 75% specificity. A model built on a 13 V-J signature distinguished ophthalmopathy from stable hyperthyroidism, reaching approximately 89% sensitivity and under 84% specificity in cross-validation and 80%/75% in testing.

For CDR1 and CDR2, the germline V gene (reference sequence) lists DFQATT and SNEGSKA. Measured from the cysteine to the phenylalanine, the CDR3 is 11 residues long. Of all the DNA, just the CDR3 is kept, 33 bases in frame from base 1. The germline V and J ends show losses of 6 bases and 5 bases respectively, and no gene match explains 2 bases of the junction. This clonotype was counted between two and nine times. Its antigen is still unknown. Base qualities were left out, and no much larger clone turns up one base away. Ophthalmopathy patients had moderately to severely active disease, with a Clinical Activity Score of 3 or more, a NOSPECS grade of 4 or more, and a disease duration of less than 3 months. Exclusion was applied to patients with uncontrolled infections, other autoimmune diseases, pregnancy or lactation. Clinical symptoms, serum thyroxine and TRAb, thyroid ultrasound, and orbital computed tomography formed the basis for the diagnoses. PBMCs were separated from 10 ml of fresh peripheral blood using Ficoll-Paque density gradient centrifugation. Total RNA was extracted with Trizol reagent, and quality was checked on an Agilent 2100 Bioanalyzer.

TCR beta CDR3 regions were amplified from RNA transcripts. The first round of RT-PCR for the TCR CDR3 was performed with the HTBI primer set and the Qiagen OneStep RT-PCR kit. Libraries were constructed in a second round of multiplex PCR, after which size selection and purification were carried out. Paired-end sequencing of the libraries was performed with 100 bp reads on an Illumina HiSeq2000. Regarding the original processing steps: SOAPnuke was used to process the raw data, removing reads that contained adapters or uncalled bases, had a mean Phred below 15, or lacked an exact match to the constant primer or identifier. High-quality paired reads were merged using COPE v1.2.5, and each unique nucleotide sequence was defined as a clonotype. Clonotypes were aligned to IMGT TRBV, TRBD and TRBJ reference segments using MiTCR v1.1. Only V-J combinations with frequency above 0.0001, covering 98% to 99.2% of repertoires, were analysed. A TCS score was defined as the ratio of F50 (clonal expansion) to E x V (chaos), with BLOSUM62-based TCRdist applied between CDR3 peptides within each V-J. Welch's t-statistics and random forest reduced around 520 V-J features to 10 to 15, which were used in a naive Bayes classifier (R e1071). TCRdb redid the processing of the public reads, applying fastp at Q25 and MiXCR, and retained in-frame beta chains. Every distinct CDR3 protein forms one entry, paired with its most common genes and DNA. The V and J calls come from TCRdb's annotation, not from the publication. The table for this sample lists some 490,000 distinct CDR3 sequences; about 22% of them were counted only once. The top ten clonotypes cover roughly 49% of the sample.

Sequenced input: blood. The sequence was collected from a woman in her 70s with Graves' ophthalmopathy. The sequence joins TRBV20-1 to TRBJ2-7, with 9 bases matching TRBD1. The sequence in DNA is TGCAGTGCGGGACAGGGCAACGAGCAGTACTTC. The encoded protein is CSAGQGNEQYF.